The clone carrying this T cell receptor (beta chain) appeared many times. The target antigen is unknown. Germline V lookup: CDR1 SGDLS, CDR2 YYNGEE. V was clipped by 4 bases and J by 3 bases; unmatched bases: 7. The CDR3 runs to 17 residues. The sample originates from a study of T cells in Graves' hyperthyroidism and ophthalmopathy. For the study at large: The initial diagnosis was the point when peripheral blood was collected, ahead of any treatment. Study-level points and caveats: Separation of ophthalmopathy from stable hyperthyroidism was achieved by a 13 V-J model. Most clonotypes expanded in thyroid above 0.001 were likewise present in blood.

PBMCs were sourced from approximately 10 ml fresh peripheral blood. There were TCR beta CDR3 regions amplified from RNA transcripts. First-round RT-PCR targeting the TCR CDR3 was performed with the HTBI primer set. TCRdb analysed the multiplex PCR reads with MiXCR anew, one entry per CDR3 protein. The profile shows about 600,000 distinct CDR3 sequences, 12% to 15% of them singletons. The V call is TRBV9, the J call TRBJ2-2; 12 positions agree with TRBD2. This TCR was sampled from a woman between 18 and 29 years old with Graves' ophthalmopathy. Sequencing was done on a sample of blood. The CDR3 region is CASSPLAGGLHTGELFF. CDR3 nucleotides: TGTGCCAGCAGCCCGCTAGCGGGAGGGCTCCACACCGGGGAGCTGTTTTTT.